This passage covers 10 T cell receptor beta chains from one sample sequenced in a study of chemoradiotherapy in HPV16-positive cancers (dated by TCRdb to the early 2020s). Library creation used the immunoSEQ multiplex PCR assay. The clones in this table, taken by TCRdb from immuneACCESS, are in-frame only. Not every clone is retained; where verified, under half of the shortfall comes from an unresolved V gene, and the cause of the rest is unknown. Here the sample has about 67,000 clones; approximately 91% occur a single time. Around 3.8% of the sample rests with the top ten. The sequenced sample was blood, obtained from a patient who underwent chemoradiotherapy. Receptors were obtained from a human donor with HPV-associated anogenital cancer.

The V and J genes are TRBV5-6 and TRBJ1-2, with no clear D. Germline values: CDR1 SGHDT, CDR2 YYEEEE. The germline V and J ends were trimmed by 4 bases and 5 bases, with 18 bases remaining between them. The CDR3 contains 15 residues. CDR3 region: CASSPAADWWYGYTF. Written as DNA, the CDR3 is TGTGCCAGCAGCCCGGCGGCAGATTGGTGGTATGGCTACACCTTC. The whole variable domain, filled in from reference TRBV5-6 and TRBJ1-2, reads DAGVTQSPTHLIKTRGQQVTLRCSPKSGHDTVSWYQQALGQGPQFIFQYYEEEERQRGNFPDRFSGHQFPNYSSELNVNALLLGDSALYLCASSPAADWWYGYTFGSGTRLTVV.

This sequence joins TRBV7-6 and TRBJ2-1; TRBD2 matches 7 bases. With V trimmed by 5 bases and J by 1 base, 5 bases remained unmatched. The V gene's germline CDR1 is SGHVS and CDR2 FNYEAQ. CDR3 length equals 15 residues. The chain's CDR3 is CASSQRAGSYNEQFF. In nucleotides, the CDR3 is TGTGCCAGCAGCCAACGAGCGGGGTCCTACAATGAGCAGTTCTTC. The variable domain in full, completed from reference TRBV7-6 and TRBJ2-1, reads GAGVSQSPRYKVTKRGQDVALRCDPISGHVSLYWYRQALGQGPEFLTYFNYEAQQDKSGLPNDRFSAERPEGSISTLTIQRTEQRDSAMYRCASSQRAGSYNEQFFGPGTRLTVL.

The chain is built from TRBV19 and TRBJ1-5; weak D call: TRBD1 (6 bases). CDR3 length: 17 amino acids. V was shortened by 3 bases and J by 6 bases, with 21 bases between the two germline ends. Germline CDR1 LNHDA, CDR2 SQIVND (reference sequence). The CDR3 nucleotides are TGTGCCAGTAGTATCCTTTCTGGGGGGCGAGAGGGTCAGCCCCAGCATTTT. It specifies CASSILSGGREGQPQHF.

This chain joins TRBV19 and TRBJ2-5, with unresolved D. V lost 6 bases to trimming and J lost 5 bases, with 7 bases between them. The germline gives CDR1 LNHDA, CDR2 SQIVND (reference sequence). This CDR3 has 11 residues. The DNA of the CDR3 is TGTGCCAGTAGAGGTGGGGAGACCCAGTACTTC. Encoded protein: CASRGGETQYF.

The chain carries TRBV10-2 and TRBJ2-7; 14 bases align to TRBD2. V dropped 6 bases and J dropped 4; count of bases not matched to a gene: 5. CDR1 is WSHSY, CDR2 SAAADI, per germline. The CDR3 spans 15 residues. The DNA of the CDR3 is TGCGCCAGCAGAGGGACTAGCGGGAGATCATACGAGCAGTACTTC. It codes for CASRGTSGRSYEQYF.

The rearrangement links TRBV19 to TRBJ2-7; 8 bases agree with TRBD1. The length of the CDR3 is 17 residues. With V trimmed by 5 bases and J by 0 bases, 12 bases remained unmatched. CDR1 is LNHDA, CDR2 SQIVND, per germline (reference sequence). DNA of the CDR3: TGTGCCAGTAGTCCCGGATCGGGACAGGCCCTCTCCTACGAGCAGTACTTC. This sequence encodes CASSPGSGQALSYEQYF. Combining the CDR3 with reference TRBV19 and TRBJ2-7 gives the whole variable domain DGGITQSPKYLFRKEGQNVTLSCEQNLNHDAMYWYRQDPGQGLRLIYYSQIVNDFQKGDIAEGYSVSREKKESFPLTVTSAQKNPTAFYLCASSPGSGQALSYEQYFGPGTRLTVT.

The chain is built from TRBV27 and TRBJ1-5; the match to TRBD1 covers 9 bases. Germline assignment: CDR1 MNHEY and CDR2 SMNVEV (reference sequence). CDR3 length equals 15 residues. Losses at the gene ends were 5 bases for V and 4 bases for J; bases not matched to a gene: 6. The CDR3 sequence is CASSPGQGRNQPQHF. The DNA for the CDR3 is TGTGCCAGCAGTCCGGGACAGGGACGAAATCAGCCCCAGCATTTT.

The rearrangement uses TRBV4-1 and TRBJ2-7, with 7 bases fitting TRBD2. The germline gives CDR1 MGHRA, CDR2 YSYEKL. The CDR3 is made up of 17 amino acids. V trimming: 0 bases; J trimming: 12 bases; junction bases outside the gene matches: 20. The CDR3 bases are TGCGCCAGCAGCCAAGAAGGTGGGGGGGGATCTCTATCGAGGTTGTACTTC. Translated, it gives CASSQEGGGGSLSRLYF.

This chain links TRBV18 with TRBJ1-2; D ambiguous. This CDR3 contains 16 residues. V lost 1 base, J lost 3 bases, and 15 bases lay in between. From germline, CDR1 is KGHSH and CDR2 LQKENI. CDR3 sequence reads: CASSPLELGSDYGYTF. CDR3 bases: TGTGCCAGCTCACCACTGGAGCTGGGGAGTGACTATGGCTACACCTTC.

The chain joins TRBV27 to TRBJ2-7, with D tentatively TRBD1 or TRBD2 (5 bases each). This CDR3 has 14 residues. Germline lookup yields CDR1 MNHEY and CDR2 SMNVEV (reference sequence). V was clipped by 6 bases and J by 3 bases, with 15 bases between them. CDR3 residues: CASRMGVADYEQYF. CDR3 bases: TGTGCCAGCAGGATGGGGGTAGCCGACTACGAGCAGTACTTC.